The T cell receptor (beta chain) under discussion was sequenced for a study of shared clonotypes between healthy human individuals. Study observations and caveats: The study generally estimated greater richness for naive than memory subsets. Shared across a handful of donors were roughly 4.7% of the naive CD4 clonotypes.

This clone was observed a handful of times. Its antigen is not identified. Cells designated naive CD8 were CD45RO-negative and were positively selected for CCR7, with terminally differentiated effector memory CD45RA+ cells excluded. V trimming: 6 bases; J trimming: 4 bases; junction bases outside the gene matches: 8. Germline V lookup: CDR1 WSHSY, CDR2 SAAADI. This CDR3 has 14 residues. Sequencing used immunoSEQ multiplex PCR; TCRdb keeps in-frame clones, though not all of them. The data contain about 680,000 clones, 90% to 95% of them seen just once; the ten biggest clones take up about a quarter. The sequence was collected from a man aged 25-45 years in good health. V and J are TRBV10-2 and TRBJ2-7, with 8 nucleotides matching TRBD2. The sample consisted of naive CD8+ T cells sorted from blood. The CDR3 DNA reads TGCGCCAGCAGGGCCGGGACTAGTTTTTACGAGCAGTACTTC. Translated, it gives CASRAGTSFYEQYF.